Sequencing of this T cell receptor beta chain was carried out in a study of vaccination and CD4 T cells after COVID-19. The treatment denotes: approximately nine-day PBMC culture with coronavirus spike peptide pools or control peptides (ViraFEST assay). Collection of the unexposed donor's CD4+ T cells took place before the COVID-19 pandemic (2011-2018). The Oncomine TCR Beta short-read assay sequenced DNA from cultured CD4+ T cells. The genomic DNA was obtained from cultured CD4+ T cells by extraction with the QIAamp micro DNA kit. From the PCR reads, TCRdb called clonotypes with MiXCR, one entry per CDR3 protein. Among around 10,000 distinct CDR3 sequences listed, 25% to 30% were seen once. Trimming pared 2 bases from V and 4 bases from J, leaving 13 bases between. From germline, CDR1 is DFQATT and CDR2 SNEGSKA (reference sequence). The CDR3 is 14 amino acids. There are a few counts of this clonotype. What it binds is not known.

This TCR was sampled from a human donor in good health. The specimen sequenced was CD4+ T cells from blood, cultured in vitro. The chain carries TRBV20-1 and TRBJ2-3; D perhaps matches TRBD1 (6 bases). The CDR3 region is CSARRAQGSDTQYF. CDR3 DNA: TGCAGTGCTAGAAGGGCGCAGGGGTCAGATACGCAGTATTTT.